This entry is about one TCR beta chain. What it recognizes is unknown. Libraries were prepared by immunoSEQ multiplex PCR; TCRdb keeps only in-frame clonotypes and omits some of them. The table has 20,000 to 30,000 clones, roughly 93% seen once; the top ten hold approximately 6%. Germline lookup yields CDR1 MNHNY and CDR2 SVGAGI (reference sequence). This CDR3 has 15 amino acids. J lost 4 bases, V lost 7 bases, and 10 bases had no gene match. These data belong to a study of STAT3 mutations in large granular lymphocyte leukemia. General study results and limits: At least one immunodominant TCR beta clonotype appeared in every T-cell large granular lymphocyte leukemia patient. TCR clonotype switching after therapy occurred in about 35% of the 18 patients.

Sequencing input: peripheral blood mononuclear cells. The receptor was derived from a man aged 40-49 years with T-cell large granular lymphocyte leukemia. Some clones in this sample may be carry-over from other donors' samples. The chain uses TRBV6-6 and TRBJ2-7, with 10 bases that match TRBD2. CDR3 nucleotides: TGTGCCAGCATTTCTTCAGCGGGGGGGCATTACGAGCAGTACTTC. Translation gives CASISSAGGHYEQYF.